This is a list of T cell receptor beta chains from one sample in a study of OX40 agonist ivuxolimab in advanced cancers. Repertoires were generated with immunoSEQ multiplex PCR, while TCRdb's copy carries only in-frame clones and drops some. The sample carries some 80,000 clones, approximately 92% recorded once. The sequencing here drew on CD4+ or CD8+ T cells sorted from blood, taken in a trial of the OX40 agonist ivuxolimab. The receptors shown here come from an adult with an advanced solid tumor such as melanoma, head and neck, liver or kidney cancer. CDR3s include the opening cysteine and the closing phenylalanine or tryptophan. Each record gives: clone size, D gene, V gene, J gene, CDR3 protein, CDR3 DNA. The D gene is left open where the match is weak. Expanded clones are given a class, and other clones once, few, many or no size at all.

abundance: once
d_gene: TRBD2
v_gene: TRBV14
j_gene: TRBJ2-5
CDR3aa: CASTSGMIELETQYF
CDR3nt: TGTGCCAGCACTAGCGGGATGATCGAGTTGGAGACCCAGTACTTC

abundance: -
d_gene: TRBD1
v_gene: TRBV28
j_gene: TRBJ2-3
CDR3aa: CASSSQDRGEDTQYF
CDR3nt: TGTGCCAGCAGTTCCCAGGACAGGGGTGAAGATACGCAGTATTTT

abundance: -
d_gene: -
v_gene: TRBV29-1
j_gene: TRBJ1-2
CDR3aa: CSGDRAGANYGYTF
CDR3nt: TGCAGCGGGGATCGCGCGGGAGCTAACTATGGCTACACCTTC

abundance: -
d_gene: TRBD2
v_gene: TRBV19
j_gene: TRBJ2-1
CDR3aa: CASSSPLGKREGHEQFF
CDR3nt: TGTGCCAGTAGTAGTCCCCTGGGGAAGCGGGAGGGCCATGAGCAGTTCTTC

abundance: -
d_gene: TRBD1
v_gene: TRBV30
j_gene: TRBJ2-1
CDR3aa: CAWRWTGSSYNEQFF
CDR3nt: TGTGCCTGGAGATGGACAGGAAGCTCCTACAATGAGCAGTTCTTC

abundance: -
d_gene: -
v_gene: TRBV11-2
j_gene: TRBJ1-3
CDR3aa: CASSPDSGNTIYF
CDR3nt: TGTGCCAGCAGCCCTGACTCTGGAAACACCATATATTTT

abundance: once
d_gene: TRBD2
v_gene: TRBV5-1
j_gene: TRBJ2-1
CDR3aa: CASSLAGESYNEQFF
CDR3nt: TGCGCCAGCTCCTTAGCGGGAGAGTCCTACAATGAGCAGTTCTTC

abundance: -
d_gene: -
v_gene: TRBV9
j_gene: TRBJ2-5
CDR3aa: CASGGLPRQETQYF
CDR3nt: TGTGCCAGCGGGGGACTTCCCAGACAAGAGACCCAGTACTTC

abundance: -
d_gene: TRBD2
v_gene: TRBV7-2
j_gene: TRBJ2-5
CDR3aa: CASSLGGTLETQYF
CDR3nt: TGTGCCAGCAGCTTGGGGGGGACTTTAGAGACCCAGTACTTC

abundance: -
d_gene: TRBD1
v_gene: TRBV9
j_gene: TRBJ1-5
CDR3aa: CASSTRGDRVQPQHF
CDR3nt: TGTGCCAGCAGCACGAGGGGGGACAGGGTTCAGCCCCAGCATTTT

abundance: -
d_gene: TRBD2
v_gene: TRBV7-2
j_gene: TRBJ2-5
CDR3aa: CASSSRSSGHFQETQYF
CDR3nt: TGTGCCAGCAGTTCCCGCTCTAGCGGGCATTTTCAAGAGACCCAGTACTTC

abundance: -
d_gene: -
v_gene: TRBV11-1
j_gene: TRBJ2-1
CDR3aa: CASSPTDTGDYEQFF
CDR3nt: TGTGCCAGCAGTCCTACAGACACCGGGGACTATGAGCAGTTCTTC

abundance: -
d_gene: -
v_gene: TRBV10-2
j_gene: TRBJ2-5
CDR3aa: CATAREDGETQYF
CDR3nt: TGCGCCACCGCCCGTGAGGATGGGGAGACCCAGTACTTC

abundance: -
d_gene: TRBD1
v_gene: TRBV11-2
j_gene: TRBJ1-1
CDR3aa: CASSELRDSKAFF
CDR3nt: TGTGCCAGCAGCGAACTACGGGACAGTAAAGCTTTCTTT